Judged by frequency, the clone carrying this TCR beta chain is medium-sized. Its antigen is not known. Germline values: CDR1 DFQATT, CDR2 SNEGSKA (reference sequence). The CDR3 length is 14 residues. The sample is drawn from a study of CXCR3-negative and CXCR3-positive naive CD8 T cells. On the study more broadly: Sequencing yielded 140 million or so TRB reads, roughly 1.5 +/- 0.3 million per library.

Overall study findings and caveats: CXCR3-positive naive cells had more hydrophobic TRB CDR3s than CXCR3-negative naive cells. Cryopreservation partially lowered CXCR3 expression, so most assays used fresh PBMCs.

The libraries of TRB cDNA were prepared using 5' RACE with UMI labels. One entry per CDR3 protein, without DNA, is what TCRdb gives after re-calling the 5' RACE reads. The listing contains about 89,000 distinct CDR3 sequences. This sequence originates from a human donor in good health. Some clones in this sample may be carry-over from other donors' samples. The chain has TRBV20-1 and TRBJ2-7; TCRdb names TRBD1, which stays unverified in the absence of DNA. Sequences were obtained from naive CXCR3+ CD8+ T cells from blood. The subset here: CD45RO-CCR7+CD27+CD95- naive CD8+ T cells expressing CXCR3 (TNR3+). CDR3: CSARDEAGGYEQYF.